A selection of T cell receptor beta chains follows, all from one sample in a study of blood T cell repertoires in COVID-19. Generated by immunoSEQ multiplex PCR, the TCRdb table keeps only in-frame clones and is missing some. The sample records about 140,000 clones, 70% to 90% being singletons. Sequencing input: peripheral blood. The source is a man aged 45 to 65 with acute or convalescent COVID-19. CDR3s include the opening cysteine and the closing phenylalanine or tryptophan. Fields, in order: clone size, J gene, D gene, V gene, CDR3 protein, CDR3 DNA. The D gene is left open where the match is weak. Size values are once, few and many counts, or a class for expanded clones, and some rows have none.

NA,TRBJ2-3,TRBD2,TRBV11-2,CASSMGLAGAGGGTQYF,TGTGCCAGCAGCATGGGACTAGCGGGAGCCGGAGGAGGTACGCAGTATTTT
NA,TRBJ1-1,TRBD1,TRBV28,CASWPQGAATEAFF,TGTGCCAGTTGGCCCCAGGGGGCCGCCACTGAAGCTTTCTTT
NA,TRBJ1-6,TRBD1,TRBV28,CATGGTEGSPLHF,TGTGCCACCGGTGGGACAGAGGGTTCACCCCTCCACTTT
NA,TRBJ2-7,NA,TRBV13,CASSLGAGFYEQYF,TGTGCCAGCAGCTTAGGCGCCGGGTTTTACGAGCAGTACTTC
NA,TRBJ1-6,TRBD1,TRBV28,CAAGQVLSPLHF,TGTGCCGCGGGACAGGTCCTATCACCCCTCCACTTT
NA,TRBJ2-7,TRBD1,TRBV19,CASSWTGGFAYEQYF,TGTGCCAGTAGTTGGACAGGGGGGTTTGCCTACGAGCAGTACTTC
NA,TRBJ2-7,NA,TRBV5-1,CASSVTARDWGHEQYF,TGCGCCAGCAGCGTCACCGCGCGTGACTGGGGCCACGAGCAGTACTTC
NA,TRBJ2-1,TRBD2,TRBV4-1,CASSQLAGGFNEQFF,TGCGCCAGCAGCCAGTTGGCGGGAGGATTTAATGAGCAGTTCTTC
few,TRBJ1-2,NA,TRBV27,CASSPLRVDSYGYTF,TGTGCCAGCAGTCCCCTACGAGTTGACAGCTATGGCTACACCTTC
NA,TRBJ2-1,TRBD2,TRBV5-1,CASSSGFGLAYNEQFF,TGCGCCAGCAGCAGCGGGTTCGGACTAGCCTACAATGAGCAGTTCTTC
NA,TRBJ1-4,NA,TRBV2,CASSEGEGGTNEKLFF,TGTGCCAGCAGTGAGGGTGAGGGAGGCACTAATGAAAAACTGTTTTTT
NA,TRBJ1-2,TRBD1,TRBV7-3,CASSSDRGYGYTF,TGTGCCAGCAGCTCAGACAGGGGCTATGGCTACACCTTC
NA,TRBJ2-2,TRBD2,TRBV5-1,CASSSTSGVTGELFF,TGCGCCAGCAGCTCAACTAGCGGAGTTACCGGGGAGCTGTTTTTT
NA,TRBJ1-1,NA,TRBV12-3/TRBV12-4,CASSHQWEAFF,TGTGCCAGCAGCCATCAGTGGGAAGCTTTCTTT
NA,TRBJ2-5,NA,TRBV13,CASSFIGAGSEETQYF,TGTGCCAGCAGCTTCATAGGGGCGGGGTCCGAAGAGACCCAGTACTTC
few,TRBJ2-7,NA,TRBV7-2,CASSSFVAAYEQYF,TGTGCCAGCAGCTCCTTCGTGGCGGCCTACGAGCAGTACTTC
NA,TRBJ1-2,TRBD1,TRBV3-1/TRBV3-2,CASSLSGTGDVGYTF,TGTGCCAGCAGCCTCTCCGGGACAGGGGATGTCGGCTACACCTTC
NA,TRBJ1-5,NA,TRBV28,CASSPPTGQYSNQPQHF,TGTGCCAGCAGTCCTCCGACAGGCCAATATAGCAATCAGCCCCAGCATTTT
NA,TRBJ2-3,NA,TRBV27,CASSLLGPHPSTDTQYF,TGTGCCAGCAGTTTATTGGGGCCCCACCCTAGCACAGATACGCAGTATTTT
NA,TRBJ2-2,TRBD1,TRBV27,CASSFGHTRGIAGELFF,TGTGCCAGCAGTTTCGGCCATACCAGGGGGATCGCCGGGGAGCTGTTTTTT
NA,TRBJ2-1,NA,TRBV19,CASSIMAENEQFF,TGTGCCAGTAGTATAATGGCGGAGAATGAGCAGTTCTTC
once,TRBJ2-3,NA,TRBV18,CASSPRNPGTDTQYF,TGTGCCAGCTCGCCTAGGAACCCTGGCACAGATACGCAGTATTTT
NA,TRBJ2-2,NA,TRBV14,CASSQGQGITGELFF,TGTGCCAGCAGCCAAGGTCAGGGCATCACCGGGGAGCTGTTTTTT
NA,TRBJ1-2,TRBD1,TRBV11-2,CASSSNRERQQGRGYTF,TGTGCCAGCAGCTCGAACCGAGAAAGGCAACAGGGGCGCGGCTACACCTTC
NA,TRBJ1-2,TRBD1,TRBV5-8,CASSWGQGDSYTF,TGTGCCAGCAGCTGGGGACAGGGGGACAGCTACACCTTC
NA,TRBJ1-5,NA,TRBV5-1,CASSLERNQPQHF,TGCGCCAGCAGCTTGGAGCGAAATCAGCCCCAGCATTTT
NA,TRBJ1-6,TRBD1,TRBV19,CASSVTGGDSPLHF,TGTGCCAGTAGTGTGACAGGGGGCGACTCACCCCTCCACTTT
NA,TRBJ2-7,TRBD1,TRBV7-2,CASSSSGTASYEQYF,TGTGCCAGCAGCTCCTCCGGGACAGCATCCTACGAGCAGTACTTC
NA,TRBJ2-7,TRBD2,TRBV11-2,CASSLEGLAGRYEQYF,TGTGCCAGCAGCTTAGAAGGACTAGCGGGGCGGTACGAGCAGTACTTC
NA,TRBJ1-1,NA,TRBV3-1/TRBV3-2,CASSQGGFGTEAFF,TGTGCCAGCAGCCAAGGAGGGTTCGGGACTGAAGCTTTCTTT
NA,TRBJ2-7,TRBD1,TRBV15,CATSTGQSYEQYF,TGTGCCACCAGTACGGGACAGAGCTACGAGCAGTACTTC
NA,TRBJ2-7,NA,TRBV28,CASGGVSEDGRVSLNF,TGTGCCAGCGGAGGTGTTAGTGAGGACGGCCGGGTCTCTTTGAACTTC
NA,TRBJ2-3,TRBD2,TRBV19,CASTMGVSSGGTDTQYF,TGTGCCAGTACCATGGGGGTTTCTAGCGGGGGCACAGATACGCAGTATTTT
NA,TRBJ2-1,NA,TRBV5-5,CASSSPLALVNEQFF,TGTGCCAGCAGCTCCCCCCTAGCCCTTGTCAATGAGCAGTTCTTC
NA,TRBJ2-2,NA,TRBV23-1,CASRTQGYTGELFF,TGCGCCAGCAGAACCCAGGGGTACACCGGGGAGCTGTTTTTT
NA,TRBJ2-1,NA,TRBV6-6,CASSQPTTNEQFF,TGTGCCAGCAGTCAGCCAACTACCAATGAGCAGTTCTTC
NA,TRBJ1-6,TRBD1,TRBV19,CASSNRQGPNSPLHF,TGTGCCAGTAGTAACCGACAGGGGCCCAATTCACCCCTCCACTTT
NA,TRBJ2-7,TRBD1,TRBV14,CASSPLGQGRYEQYF,TGTGCCAGCAGCCCTCTAGGACAGGGAAGGTACGAGCAGTACTTC
few,TRBJ2-1,TRBD2,TRBV7-6,CASSLTSGTNFYNEQFF,TGTGCCAGCAGCCTTACTAGCGGGACTAACTTCTACAATGAGCAGTTCTTC
NA,TRBJ2-5,TRBD2,TRBV7-9,CASSLVVLTSGKGETQYF,TGTGCCAGCAGCTTAGTTGTTCTTACTAGCGGGAAAGGGGAGACCCAGTACTTC